This T cell receptor beta chain was obtained from a study of T-cell reconstitution after alpha-beta-depleted transplantation in children. The sample holds many counts of this clonotype. Unique molecular identifiers were incorporated during preparation of the TCRbeta library. One entry per CDR3 protein, called by TCRdb with MiXCR from the PCR reads. The table shows 200,000 to 300,000 distinct CDR3 sequences, with 6.5% to 9% occurring only once. V lost 5 bases and J lost 1, with 10 bases in between. The CDR3 spans 14 residues. The germline CDR1 and CDR2 sequences are SGHTA and FQGTGA. This chain joins TRBV7-3 and TRBJ2-3; D is tentatively TRBD1 or TRBD2 (5 bases each). The origin of this receptor is a male patient younger than 18 who had a stem cell transplant for acute lymphoblastic leukemia, so the T cells may come from the graft donor. Sequenced material: PBMCs, mostly from graft donor cells, taken 180 days after TCRalphabeta/CD19-depleted stem cell transplant. CDR3 sequence: CASSIVGGTDTQYF. In DNA, the CDR3 is TGTGCCAGCAGCATAGTGGGGGGCACAGATACGCAGTATTTT.